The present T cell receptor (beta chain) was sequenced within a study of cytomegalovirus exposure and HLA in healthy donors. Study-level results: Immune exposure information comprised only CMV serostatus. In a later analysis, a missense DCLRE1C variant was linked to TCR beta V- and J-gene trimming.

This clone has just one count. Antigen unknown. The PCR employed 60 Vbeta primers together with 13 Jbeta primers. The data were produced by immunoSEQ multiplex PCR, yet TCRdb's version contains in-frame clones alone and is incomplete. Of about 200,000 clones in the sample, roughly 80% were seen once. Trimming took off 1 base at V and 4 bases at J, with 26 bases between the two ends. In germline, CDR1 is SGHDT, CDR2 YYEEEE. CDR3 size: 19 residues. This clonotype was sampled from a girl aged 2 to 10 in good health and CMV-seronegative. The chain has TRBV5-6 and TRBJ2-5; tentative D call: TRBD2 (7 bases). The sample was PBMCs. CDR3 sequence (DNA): TGTGCCAGCAGCTTGCTCTGGGGTTCGGGGGGCAAATCTTCAGAGACCCAGTACTTC. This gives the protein CASSLLWGSGGKSSETQYF.